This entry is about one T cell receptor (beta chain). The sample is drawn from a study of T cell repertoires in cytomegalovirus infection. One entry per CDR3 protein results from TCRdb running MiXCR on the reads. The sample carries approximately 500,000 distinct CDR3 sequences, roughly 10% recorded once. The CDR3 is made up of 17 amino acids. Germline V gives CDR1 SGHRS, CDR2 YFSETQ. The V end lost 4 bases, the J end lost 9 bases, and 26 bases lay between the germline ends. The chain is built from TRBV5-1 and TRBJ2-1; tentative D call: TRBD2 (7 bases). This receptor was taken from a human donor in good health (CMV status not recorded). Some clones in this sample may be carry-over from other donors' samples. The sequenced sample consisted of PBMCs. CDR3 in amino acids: CASSLEEAGLGGGEQFF. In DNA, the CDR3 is TGCGCCAGCAGCCTCGAGGAAGCGGGGTTGGGAGGGGGTGAGCAGTTCTTC. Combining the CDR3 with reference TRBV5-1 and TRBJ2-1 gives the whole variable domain KAGVTQTPRYLIKTRGQQVTLSCSPISGHRSVSWYQQTPGQGLQFLFEYFSETQRNKGNFPGRFSGRQFSNSRSEMNVSTLELGDSALYLCASSLEEAGLGGGEQFFGPGTRLTVL.